Shown below are 13 T cell receptor beta chains from a single sample sequenced in a study of beta chain features in type 1 diabetes. Study conclusions and caveats: All four CD4+ subsets from Type 1 diabetes patients carried moderately but significantly shorter TCRB CDR3s.

Their recognized antigens are unknown. Expressed TCRB transcripts got sequenced, as all isolated RNA was reverse transcribed. Sequencing used immunoSEQ multiplex PCR; TCRdb keeps in-frame clones, though not all of them. The repertoire has more than 250,000 clones, roughly 22% of them found once; the top ten carry about 0.028%. Source material: naive CD4+ T cells from blood. These receptor sequences come from a woman in her thirties or forties with type 1 diabetes.

V is TRBV29-1 and J is TRBJ2-2; D may be TRBD2 (5 bases). The V end was cut by 5 bases, the J end by 6 bases, with 19 bases between. The germline gives CDR1 SQVTM, CDR2 ANQGSEA. The length of the CDR3 is 15 residues. The CDR3 sequence is CSVLVARAGSGELFF. The DNA of the CDR3 is TGCAGCGTTTTGGTTGCGCGGGCAGGCTCCGGGGAGCTGTTTTTT.

This clone has only a few counts. V and J are TRBV4-2 and TRBJ1-1; unclear D gene. The CDR3 runs to 15 residues. Trimming removed 1 base at V and 5 bases at J, with 14 bases between. The germline V gene has CDR1 LGHNA and CDR2 YNFKEQ. The CDR3: CASSQGTNRGTEAFF. The DNA for the CDR3 is TGTGCCAGCAGCCAAGGGACCAATCGAGGGACTGAAGCTTTCTTT.

This clone turned up a few times. CDR3 residues: CASSSQAGGPYEQYF. As DNA, the CDR3 is TGTGCCAGCAGCTCGCAAGCGGGAGGTCCCTACGAGCAGTACTTC. This chain links TRBV7-2 with TRBJ2-7, with 9 positions matching TRBD2. The V gene end was trimmed by 4 bases and the J gene end by 2 bases; junction bases not matched to a gene: 6. The germline gives CDR1 SGHTA, CDR2 FQGNSA. The CDR3 sequence is 15 residues long.

This chain links TRBV25-1 with TRBJ1-5; tentatively, D is TRBD1 (5 bases). The V end was cut by 1 base, the J end by 2 bases, with 9 bases between. The CDR3 loop spans 15 amino acids. Germline V gene sequence: CDR1 MGHDK, CDR2 SYGVNS. This chain's CDR3 is CASSESGLGNQPQHF. CDR3 in DNA: TGTGCCAGCAGTGAATCAGGGTTGGGCAATCAGCCCCAGCATTTT.

The J gene is TRBJ1-6, the V gene TRBV28; possible D gene TRBD1, 5 bases. The length of the CDR3 is 13 residues. Germline V gives CDR1 MDHEN, CDR2 SYDVKM. The V end was cut by 8 bases, the J end by 9 bases, with 14 bases between. The CDR3 loop is CASVPAGPSPLHF. CDR3 DNA: TGTGCCAGCGTCCCGGCGGGGCCTTCACCCCTCCACTTT.

The chain is built from TRBV7-2 and TRBJ2-1; D might be TRBD2 (6 bases). CDR1 is SGHTA and CDR2 is FQGNSA in the germline V gene. The ends were cut back, 3 bases at V and 4 bases at J, with 10 bases in the middle. The CDR3 extends over 14 amino acids. CDR3 sequence reads: CASSLGGTYNEQFF. CDR3 bases: TGTGCCAGCAGCTTGGGCGGGACTTACAATGAGCAGTTCTTC.

This clone was picked up a small number of times. The chain recombines TRBV30 with TRBJ1-1, with a possible D match to TRBD1 (5 bases). The CDR3 spans 13 residues. The V end lost 3 bases, the J end lost 1 base, and 9 bases lay between the germline ends. The germline gives CDR1 GTSNPN, CDR2 SVGIG (reference sequence). The CDR3 nucleotides are TGTGCCTGGAGCCGACAGACGAACACTGAAGCTTTCTTT. Translated, it gives CAWSRQTNTEAFF.

This clone was detected only a few times. J is TRBJ2-3 and V is TRBV6-5, with 8 positions matching TRBD2. This CDR3 spans 15 amino acids. V gave up 6 bases and J gave up 5 bases; unmatched junction bases: 10. Germline-derived CDR1 and CDR2 are MNHEY and SVGAGI. The CDR3 DNA follows: TGTGCCAGCAGCTCCCGGGGGGGGGCAGAAGATACGCAGTATTTT. Translation: CASSSRGGAEDTQYF.

The chain has TRBV5-4 and TRBJ2-5, with TRBD1 matching over 9 bases. The germline gives CDR1 SGHNT, CDR2 YYREEE (reference sequence). The CDR3 loop spans 15 amino acids. The V gene end was trimmed by 5 bases and the J gene end by 5 bases; junction bases not matched to a gene: 10. This chain's CDR3 is CASSNDRGIRETQYF. The CDR3 DNA is TGTGCCAGCAGTAACGACAGGGGGATTAGGGAGACCCAGTACTTC.

This clone was detected a few times. The gene calls are TRBV7-9 and TRBJ2-2; a possible D gene is TRBD2 (7 bases). The CDR3 is 17 residues long. V was clipped by 2 bases and J by 3 bases, with 16 bases between them. Germline V gene sequence: CDR1 SEHNR, CDR2 FQNEAQ (reference sequence). The CDR3 bases are TGTGCCAGCAGCTTAATTCGGGGGGCGCAGGACACCGGGGAGCTGTTTTTT. Encoded protein: CASSLIRGAQDTGELFF.

The chain is built from TRBV7-2 and TRBJ2-7, with a tentative D call TRBD2 (6 bases). This CDR3 has 15 amino acids. Per germline, CDR1 SGHTA and CDR2 FQGNSA. V was cut by 5 bases and J by 2 bases, with 16 bases left in between. CDR3 protein: CASSPVGRRTYEQYF. The DNA for the CDR3 is TGTGCCAGCAGCCCGGTTGGGAGGAGGACCTACGAGCAGTACTTC. Using reference TRBV7-2 and TRBJ2-7 for the parts outside the CDR3, the full variable domain is GAGVSQSPSNKVTEKGKDVELRCDPISGHTALYWYRQSLGQGLEFLIYFQGNSAPDKSGLPSDRFSAERTGGSVSTLTIQRTQQEDSAVYLCASSPVGRRTYEQYFGPGTRLTVT.

The rearrangement uses TRBV7-3 and TRBJ2-7; D may be TRBD2 (6 bases). CDR1 and CDR2 (germline): SGHTA, FQGTGA. Trimming left V 5 bases short and J 3 bases short, with 17 bases between. The CDR3 covers 15 residues. CDR3 DNA sequence: TGTGCCAGCAGCCCTAACCCGGGACTGGACTACGAGCAGTACTTC. Translated: CASSPNPGLDYEQYF.

The chain links TRBV19 to TRBJ1-5; TRBD1 aligns across 8 bases. This CDR3 comprises 12 residues. V lost 8 bases to trimming and J lost 6 bases; unmatched junction nucleotides: 3. Germline lookup yields CDR1 LNHDA and CDR2 SQIVND (reference sequence). CDR3 sequence reads: CASGQGTQPQHF. The CDR3 nucleotides are TGTGCCAGTGGACAGGGCACTCAGCCCCAGCATTTT.